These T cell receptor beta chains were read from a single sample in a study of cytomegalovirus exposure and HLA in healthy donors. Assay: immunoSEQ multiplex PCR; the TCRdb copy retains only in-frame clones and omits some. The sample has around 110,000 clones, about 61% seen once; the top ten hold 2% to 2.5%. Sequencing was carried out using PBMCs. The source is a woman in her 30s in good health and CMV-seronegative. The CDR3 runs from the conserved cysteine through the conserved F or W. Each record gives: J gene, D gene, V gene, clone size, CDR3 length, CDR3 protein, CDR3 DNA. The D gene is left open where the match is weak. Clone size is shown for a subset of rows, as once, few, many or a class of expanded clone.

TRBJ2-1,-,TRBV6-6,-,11,CASSQEQPPFF,TGTGCCAGCAGCCAAGAACAACCACCGTTCTTC
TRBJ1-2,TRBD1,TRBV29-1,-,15,CSVLTGDRVTYGYTF,TGCAGCGTTCTCACGGGGGACAGGGTAACTTATGGCTACACCTTC
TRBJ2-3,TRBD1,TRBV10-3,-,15,CAIRNRQGSTDTQYF,TGTGCCATCAGGAATCGACAGGGGAGCACAGATACGCAGTATTTT
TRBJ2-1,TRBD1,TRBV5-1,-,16,CASRSGQGTPYNEQFF,TGCGCCAGCAGATCGGGACAGGGAACACCCTACAATGAGCAGTTCTTC
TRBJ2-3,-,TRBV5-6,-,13,CASSYSGTDTQYF,TGTGCCAGCAGCTACAGTGGCACAGATACGCAGTATTTT
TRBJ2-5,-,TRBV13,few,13,CASSQGLGETQYF,TGTGCCAGCAGCCAGGGATTAGGAGAGACCCAGTACTTC
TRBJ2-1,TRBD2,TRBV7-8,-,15,CASSLGPSGFDEQFF,TGTGCCAGCAGCTTGGGTCCTAGCGGGTTCGATGAGCAGTTCTTC
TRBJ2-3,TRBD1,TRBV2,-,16,CASSRDKGASTDTQYF,TGTGCCAGCAGTCGTGACAAGGGGGCTAGCACAGATACGCAGTATTTT
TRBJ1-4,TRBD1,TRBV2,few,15,CASSVEGQSNEKLFF,TGTGCCAGCAGTGTGGAGGGACAGTCTAATGAAAAACTGTTTTTT
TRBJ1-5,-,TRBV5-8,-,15,CASSHGGTGNQPQHF,TGTGCCAGCAGCCATGGGGGAACAGGGAATCAGCCCCAGCATTTT
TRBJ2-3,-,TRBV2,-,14,CASSGLTSTDTQYF,TGTGCCAGCTCGGGACTCACGAGCACAGATACGCAGTATTTT
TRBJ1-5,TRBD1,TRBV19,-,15,CATKSRQGTNQPQHF,TGTGCCACAAAGAGCAGACAGGGAACCAATCAGCCCCAGCATTTT
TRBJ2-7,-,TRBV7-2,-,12,CASSFPSYEQYF,TGTGCCAGCAGCTTCCCATCCTACGAGCAGTACTTC
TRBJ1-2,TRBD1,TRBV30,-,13,CAWSVQGYYGYTF,TGTGCCTGGAGTGTACAGGGGTACTATGGCTACACCTTC
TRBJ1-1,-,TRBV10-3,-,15,CAISEIQTGPEGAFF,TGTGCCATCAGTGAGATACAGACAGGACCCGAAGGGGCTTTCTTT
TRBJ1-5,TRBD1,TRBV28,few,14,CASSLAGGSQPQHF,TGTGCCAGCAGTTTAGCAGGGGGAAGTCAGCCCCAGCATTTT